This T cell receptor (beta chain) comes out of a study of blood T cell repertoires in COVID-19. Across the study: Acute-phase and convalescent COVID-19 samples originated in the United States, Italy and Spain. Sample material is recorded as cDNA or gDNA derived from T cells, B-cell-depleted T cells, or PBMCs.

The length of the CDR3 is 14 residues. J lost 0 bases, V lost 3 bases, and 1 base had no gene match. In germline, CDR1 is SGHRS, CDR2 YFSETQ. TCRdb keeps only in-frame clones here, not all; method: immunoSEQ multiplex PCR. The sample includes 200,000 to 250,000 clones, approximately 82% of them seen just once. The sample comprised peripheral blood. J is TRBJ2-5 and V is TRBV5-1; 8 bases are a match to TRBD1. This receptor was identified in a middle-aged woman who had recovered from COVID-19. In DNA, the CDR3 is TGCGCCAGCAGCTGGACAGGGAACCAAGAGACCCAGTACTTC. Residues: CASSWTGNQETQYF.